The clone carrying this T cell receptor (beta chain) was seen ten or more times. Antigen: not known. The source of the sample is a study of regulatory T cells in long-lasting Graves disease. General study points: Possibly, too few samples lowered accuracy. TRBV28 was favored in persistent disease, as were TRBJ1-2 and TRBJ2-5.

The CDR3 consists of 14 residues. V lost 8 bases to trimming and J lost 0 bases, with 12 bases between them. Germline lookup yields CDR1 MNHNS and CDR2 SASEGT. The TCR beta library used iRepertoire HTBI primers with Arm-PCR amplification of CDR3. Using its own MiXCR run on the multiplex PCR reads, TCRdb lists one record per CDR3 protein. The sample holds just over 600,000 distinct CDR3 sequences; around 15% are singletons and the top ten take around 18%. Time point here: newly diagnosed GD, antithyroid drugs for less than 3 months. RNA extracted from PBMCs served as the sequencing template. This sample also belongs to another study, concerning T cells in Graves' hyperthyroidism and ophthalmopathy. From that paper: Ophthalmopathy got predicted by the model a median roughly 6.1 months before its onset.

V is TRBV6-1 and J is TRBJ2-3, with D hard to call. This TCR was recovered from a woman aged 25 to 45 with Graves disease. Sequences were derived from peripheral blood mononuclear cells (PBMCs), sampled at new diagnosis, from a patient treated with antithyroid drugs. The CDR3, as DNA: TGTGCCAGCGCAGGCGTGTCAAGCACAGATACGCAGTATTTT. As protein: CASAGVSSTDTQYF.